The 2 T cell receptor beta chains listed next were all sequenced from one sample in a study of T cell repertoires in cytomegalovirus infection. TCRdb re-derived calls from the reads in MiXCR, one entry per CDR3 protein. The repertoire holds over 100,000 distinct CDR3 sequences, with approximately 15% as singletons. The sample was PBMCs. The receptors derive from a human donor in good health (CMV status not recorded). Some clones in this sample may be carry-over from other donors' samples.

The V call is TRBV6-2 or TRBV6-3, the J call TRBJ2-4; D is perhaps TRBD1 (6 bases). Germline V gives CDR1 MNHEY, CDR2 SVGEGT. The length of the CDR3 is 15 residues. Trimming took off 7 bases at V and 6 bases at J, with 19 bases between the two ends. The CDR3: CASTTPRGFGNIQYF. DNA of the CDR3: TGTGCCAGCACTACACCCAGGGGATTCGGAAACATTCAGTACTTC.

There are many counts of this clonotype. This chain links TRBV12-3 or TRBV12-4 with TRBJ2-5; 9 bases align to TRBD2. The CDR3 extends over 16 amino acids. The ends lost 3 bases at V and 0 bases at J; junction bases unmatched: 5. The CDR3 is CASSLASGMYQETQYF. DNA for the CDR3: TGTGCCAGCAGTTTGGCTAGCGGGATGTACCAAGAGACCCAGTACTTC.